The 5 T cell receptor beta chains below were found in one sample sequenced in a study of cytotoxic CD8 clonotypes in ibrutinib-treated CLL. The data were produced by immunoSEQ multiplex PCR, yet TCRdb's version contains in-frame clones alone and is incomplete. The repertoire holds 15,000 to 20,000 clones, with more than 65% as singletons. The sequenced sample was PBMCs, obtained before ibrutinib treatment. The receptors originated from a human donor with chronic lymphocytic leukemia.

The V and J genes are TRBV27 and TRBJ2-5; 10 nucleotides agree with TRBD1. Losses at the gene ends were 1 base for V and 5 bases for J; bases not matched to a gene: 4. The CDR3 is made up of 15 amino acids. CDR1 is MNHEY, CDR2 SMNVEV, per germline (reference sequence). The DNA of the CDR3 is TGTGCCAGCAGTTTATTCCCGGGACAGGGGGAGACCCAGTACTTC. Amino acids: CASSLFPGQGETQYF.

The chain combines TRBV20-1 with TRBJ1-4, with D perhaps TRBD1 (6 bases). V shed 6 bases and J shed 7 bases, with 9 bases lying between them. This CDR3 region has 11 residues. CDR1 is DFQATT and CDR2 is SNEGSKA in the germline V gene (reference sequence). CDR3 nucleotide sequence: TGCAGTGCGGGGGGCCCTGAAAAACTGTTTTTT. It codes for CSAGGPEKLFF.

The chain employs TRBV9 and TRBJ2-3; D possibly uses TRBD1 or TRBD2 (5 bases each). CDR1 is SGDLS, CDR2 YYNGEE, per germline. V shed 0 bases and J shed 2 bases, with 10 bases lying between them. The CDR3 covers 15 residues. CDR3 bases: TGTGCCAGCAGCGTAGGATCGGGGCTCACAGATACGCAGTATTTT. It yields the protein CASSVGSGLTDTQYF. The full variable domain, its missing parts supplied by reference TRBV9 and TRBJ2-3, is DSGVTQTPKHLITATGQRVTLRCSPRSGDLSVYWYQQSLDQGLQFLIQYYNGEERAKGNILERFSAQQFPDLHSELNLSSLELGDSALYFCASSVGSGLTDTQYFGPGTRLTVL.

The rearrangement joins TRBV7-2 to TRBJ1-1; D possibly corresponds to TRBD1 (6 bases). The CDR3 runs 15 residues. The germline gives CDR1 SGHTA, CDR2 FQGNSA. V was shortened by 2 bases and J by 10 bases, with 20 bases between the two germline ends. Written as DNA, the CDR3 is TGTGCCAGCAGCTTATTAGGAACCGGAACAGGGCGAGCTTTCTTT. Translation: CASSLLGTGTGRAFF.

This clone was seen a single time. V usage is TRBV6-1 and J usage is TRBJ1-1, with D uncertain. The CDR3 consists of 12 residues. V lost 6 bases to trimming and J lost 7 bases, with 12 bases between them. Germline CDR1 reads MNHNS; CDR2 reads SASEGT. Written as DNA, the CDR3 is TGTGCCAGCAGCCTCGGACTGATTGAAGCTTTCTTT. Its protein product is CASSLGLIEAFF.